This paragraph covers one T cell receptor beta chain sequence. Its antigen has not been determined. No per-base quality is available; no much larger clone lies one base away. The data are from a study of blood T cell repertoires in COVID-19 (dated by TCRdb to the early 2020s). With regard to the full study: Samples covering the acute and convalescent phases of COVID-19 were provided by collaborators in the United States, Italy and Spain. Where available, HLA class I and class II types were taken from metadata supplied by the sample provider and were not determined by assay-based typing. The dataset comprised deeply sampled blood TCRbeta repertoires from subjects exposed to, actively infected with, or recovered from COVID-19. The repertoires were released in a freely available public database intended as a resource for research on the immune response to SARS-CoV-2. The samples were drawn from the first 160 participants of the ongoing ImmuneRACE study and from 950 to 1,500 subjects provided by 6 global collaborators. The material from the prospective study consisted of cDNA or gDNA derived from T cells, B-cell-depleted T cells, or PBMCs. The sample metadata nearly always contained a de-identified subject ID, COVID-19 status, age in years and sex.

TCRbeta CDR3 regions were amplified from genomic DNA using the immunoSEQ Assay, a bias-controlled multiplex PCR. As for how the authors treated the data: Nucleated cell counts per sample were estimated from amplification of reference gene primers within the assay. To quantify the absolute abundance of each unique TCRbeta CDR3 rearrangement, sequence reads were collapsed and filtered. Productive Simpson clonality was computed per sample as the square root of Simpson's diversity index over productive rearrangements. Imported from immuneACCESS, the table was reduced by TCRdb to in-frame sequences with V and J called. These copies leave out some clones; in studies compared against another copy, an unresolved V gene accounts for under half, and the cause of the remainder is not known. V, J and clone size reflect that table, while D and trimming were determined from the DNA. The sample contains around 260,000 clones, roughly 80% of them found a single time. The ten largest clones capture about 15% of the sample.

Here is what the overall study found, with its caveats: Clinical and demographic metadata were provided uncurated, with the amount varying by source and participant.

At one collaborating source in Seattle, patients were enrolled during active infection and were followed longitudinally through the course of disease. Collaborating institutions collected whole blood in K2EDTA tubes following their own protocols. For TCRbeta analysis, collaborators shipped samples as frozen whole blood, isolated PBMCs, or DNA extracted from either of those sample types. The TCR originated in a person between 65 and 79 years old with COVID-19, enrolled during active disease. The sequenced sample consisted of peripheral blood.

The DNA reads as follows: TGTGCCAGCAGCTTGACAGGGGGACATCCTGGAAACACCATATATTTT. It is translated as CASSLTGGHPGNTIYF. Recombination joined TRBV5-8 with TRBJ1-3, with 8 bases matching TRBD1. V lost 1 base and J lost 2 bases, and the count of bases not matched to a germline gene is 5. For CDR1 and CDR2, the germline V gene lists SGHTS and YDEGEE. Spanning cysteine to phenylalanine, the CDR3 consists of 16 amino acids. Only CDR3 DNA is held: 48 bases, read in frame from base 1.